Below are 27 T cell receptor beta chains sequenced from a single sample in a study of blood T cell repertoires in COVID-19. The table came from immunoSEQ multiplex PCR; TCRdb's copy has only in-frame clones and leaves some out. The sample consists of fewer than 350,000 clones, 88% of them appearing once. Input material: PBMCs or T cells enriched from blood (not recorded which). These receptors came from a woman between 55 and 75 years old in a cohort exposed to, infected with or recovered from COVID-19 (not recorded which).

This clone has just one count. This chain links TRBV4-3 with TRBJ1-4, with 7 nucleotides matching TRBD1. J lost 3 bases, V lost 0 bases, and 7 bases had no gene match. Germline-derived CDR1 and CDR2 are LGHNA and YSLEER. The CDR3 spans 17 residues. CDR3 in DNA: TGCGCCAGCAGCCAAGATTTGAAGGGGACAGCTAATGAAAAACTGTTTTTT. As protein: CASSQDLKGTANEKLFF.

This clone was detected once. V usage is TRBV28 and J usage is TRBJ2-7; TRBD1 matches at 10 bases. Trimming cost V 6 bases and J 2 bases; bases outside gene matches: 7. Germline CDR1 reads MDHEN; CDR2 reads SYDVKM. CDR3 length equals 15 residues. This chain's CDR3 is CASSSPGQGPYEQYF. The CDR3 nucleotides read TGTGCCAGCAGCTCACCGGGACAGGGGCCCTACGAGCAGTACTTC.

The chain combines TRBV27 with TRBJ2-7; D may be TRBD1 (5 bases). Trimming took off 1 base at V and 1 base at J, with 11 bases between the two ends. CDR1 and CDR2 (germline): MNHEY, SMNVEV (reference sequence). This CDR3 has 15 residues. The CDR3 DNA sequence: TGTGCCAGCAGTTTATACAGGATACCATCCTACGAGCAGTACTTC. Translation gives CASSLYRIPSYEQYF.

The V call is TRBV6-5, the J call TRBJ2-7; 8 bases line up with TRBD2. This CDR3 is built from 13 residues. Trimming took 8 bases from V and 4 from J; bases not matched to a gene: 7. Germline V gene lookup returns CDR1 MNHEY and CDR2 SVGAGI. CDR3 nucleotide sequence: TGTGCCAGCGGACGGGGCGGGAGGTACGAGCAGTACTTC. Translated: CASGRGGRYEQYF.

The V call is TRBV9, the J call TRBJ2-2; TRBD2 agrees at 12 bases. Trimming cost V 2 bases and J 4 bases; bases outside gene matches: 9. Germline V gives CDR1 SGDLS, CDR2 YYNGEE. The CDR3 runs 18 residues. CDR3 loop: CASSVGTPGLAGTGELFF. Written as DNA, the CDR3 is TGTGCCAGCAGCGTCGGAACACCGGGACTAGCGGGCACCGGGGAGCTGTTTTTT.

The chain recombines TRBV5-1 with TRBJ2-1, with TRBD2 matching 13 bases. Trimming removed 0 bases from V and 8 bases from J; junction bases left unmatched: 5. The CDR3 is made up of 16 amino acids. Germline V gene data show CDR1 as SGHRS and CDR2 as YFSETQ. The CDR3: CASSLAGLAGVDEQFF. As DNA, the CDR3 is TGCGCCAGCAGCTTGGCAGGACTAGCGGGAGTCGATGAGCAGTTCTTC. Variable domain in full (rest from reference TRBV5-1 and TRBJ2-1): KAGVTQTPRYLIKTRGQQVTLSCSPISGHRSVSWYQQTPGQGLQFLFEYFSETQRNKGNFPGRFSGRQFSNSRSEMNVSTLELGDSALYLCASSLAGLAGVDEQFFGPGTRLTVL.

The chain has TRBV3-1 (or the pseudogene TRBV3-2) and TRBJ1-2, with a weak D call TRBD1 (5 bases). The V end lost 1 base, the J end lost 4 bases, and 13 bases lay between the germline ends. Per germline, CDR1 LGHDT and CDR2 YNNKEL (reference sequence). The CDR3 has 15 amino acids. CDR3 in amino acids: CASSQGVGGGYGYTF. In nucleotides, the CDR3 is TGTGCCAGCAGCCAAGGTGTCGGGGGTGGCTATGGCTACACCTTC.

The chain is built from TRBV2 and TRBJ1-4; D may be TRBD1 (5 bases). This CDR3 comprises 12 residues. Germline V CDR1 and CDR2: SNHLY, FYNNEI. The ends were cut back, 7 bases at V and 8 bases at J, with 11 bases in the middle. CDR3 sequence (DNA): TGTGCCAGCACTAGGGGCAAGGAAAAACTGTTTTTT. Translating gives CASTRGKEKLFF.

This chain links TRBV5-1 with TRBJ2-7, with 11 bases lining up with TRBD2. This CDR3 comprises 14 residues. After removal of 0 bases from V and 13 bases from J, the junction contained 9 bases not matched to a gene. CDR1 and CDR2 from the germline V gene are SGHRS and YFSETQ. The CDR3 is CASSLDLTSGAPYF. DNA for the CDR3: TGCGCCAGCAGCTTGGACCTGACTAGCGGGGCCCCCTACTTC.

In regard to this clone: This same CDR3 is encoded by further DNA sequences in the sample. V gene TRBV10-3 combines with J gene TRBJ2-7, with a possible D match to TRBD1 (6 bases). The CDR3 runs to 13 residues. Germline assignment: CDR1 ENHRY and CDR2 SYGVKD. V lost 2 bases and J 1 base, leaving 6 bases between the germline ends. The CDR3 coding sequence is TGTGCCATCAGTGAGACAGGGTCCTACGAGCAGTACTTC. It specifies CAISETGSYEQYF.

The chain joins TRBV9 to TRBJ2-1; the match to TRBD1 covers 11 bases. Germline CDR1 and CDR2: SGDLS and YYNGEE. The ends lost 2 bases at V and 4 bases at J; junction bases unmatched: 17. The CDR3 is 20 amino acids. The CDR3 sequence: CASSVAPGQGAMRGYNEQFF. For the CDR3, the DNA is TGTGCCAGCAGCGTGGCGCCAGGACAGGGGGCAATGAGGGGTTACAATGAGCAGTTCTTC. Full variable domain (outside the CDR3, taken from reference TRBV9 and TRBJ2-1): DSGVTQTPKHLITATGQRVTLRCSPRSGDLSVYWYQQSLDQGLQFLIQYYNGEERAKGNILERFSAQQFPDLHSELNLSSLELGDSALYFCASSVAPGQGAMRGYNEQFFGPGTRLTVL.

This sequence joins TRBV5-4 and TRBJ1-4; possibly TRBD1 for D (5 bases). The CDR3 is made up of 12 amino acids. CDR1 and CDR2 from the germline V gene are SGHNT and YYREEE (reference sequence). V lost 9 bases to trimming and J lost 7 bases, with 13 bases between them. The CDR3: CAIGTGGEKLFF. DNA for the CDR3: TGTGCCATCGGAACAGGCGGTGAAAAACTGTTTTTT.

The chain has TRBV18 and TRBJ1-2; D remains ambiguous. The CDR3 has 14 amino acids. Germline V gives CDR1 KGHSH, CDR2 LQKENI. Trimming stripped 1 base from V and 1 base from J, with 7 bases between. CDR3 coding DNA: TGTGCCAGCTCACCACGACAAGATAACTATGGCTACACCTTC. This codes for CASSPRQDNYGYTF.

For this clone: In the same sample, other DNA sequences code for this CDR3. This chain connects TRBV7-2 to TRBJ2-2; the D gene is possibly TRBD2 (5 bases). Germline CDR1 is SGHTA and CDR2 is FQGNSA. The CDR3 is made up of 14 amino acids. V was pared by 3 bases and J by 5 bases, with 10 bases between. The CDR3 nucleotides read TGTGCCAGCAGCTTGGGCGGGTTTACCGGGGAGCTGTTTTTT. It yields the protein CASSLGGFTGELFF.

The V call is TRBV7-9, the J call TRBJ2-7; TRBD2 matches at 14 bases. Germline loops: CDR1 SEHNR, CDR2 FQNEAQ (reference sequence). The CDR3 is 18 amino acids. The V segment lost 4 bases and the J segment 0 bases; nucleotides outside the gene matches: 8. The CDR3 DNA is TGTGCCAGCAGCTCTCCCGGGACTAGCGGGAGCGACTCCTACGAGCAGTACTTC. This encodes CASSSPGTSGSDSYEQYF.

This sequence joins TRBV18 and TRBJ2-5; 7 positions agree with TRBD2. The CDR3 spans 13 residues. V shed 3 bases, J shed 10 bases, and the junction held 8 bases outside the gene matches. Per germline, CDR1 KGHSH and CDR2 LQKENI. The CDR3 nucleotides read TGTGCCAGCTCACCCGGACTAGGAGGGGACCAGTACTTC. It is translated as CASSPGLGGDQYF.

The table lists this clone with a few counts. V and J are TRBV10-3 and TRBJ2-7; 9 nucleotides match TRBD1. CDR1 is ENHRY, CDR2 SYGVKD, per germline. The CDR3 extends over 14 amino acids. V lost 3 bases to trimming and J lost 4 bases; unmatched junction nucleotides: 4. The CDR3 sequence: CAISDGTGWYEQYF. The DNA of the CDR3 is TGTGCCATCAGTGACGGGACAGGGTGGTACGAGCAGTACTTC.

V gene TRBV9 combines with J gene TRBJ1-3; TRBD1 matches 7 bases. Germline V gene data show CDR1 as SGDLS and CDR2 as YYNGEE. V gave up 0 bases and J gave up 0 bases; unmatched junction bases: 9. This CDR3 is 18 amino acids long. The CDR3 DNA follows: TGTGCCAGCAGCGTAGTCGGTCAGGGGGGAAACTCTGGAAACACCATATATTTT. Protein product: CASSVVGQGGNSGNTIYF.

The chain links TRBV2 to TRBJ1-5, with 8 bases lining up with TRBD1. CDR1 is SNHLY, CDR2 FYNNEI, per germline. The CDR3 contains 15 residues. J was trimmed by 5 bases and V by 5 bases; bases with no gene match: 8. The CDR3 loop reads CASSLGQGDHQPQHF. The CDR3 nucleotides are TGTGCCAGCAGTTTAGGACAGGGAGACCATCAGCCCCAGCATTTT.

The chain recombines TRBV13 with TRBJ2-7; D perhaps matches TRBD2 (5 bases). This CDR3 has 12 amino acids. The ends were cut back, 1 base at V and 5 bases at J, with 6 bases in the middle. Germline V lookup: CDR1 PRHDT, CDR2 FYEKMQ (reference sequence). The CDR3 DNA follows: TGTGCCAGCAGCTTAGCCGGGAACGAGCAGTACTTC. This translates into CASSLAGNEQYF.

The chain joins TRBV7-9 to TRBJ2-3; D is uncertain. CDR3 length: 15 amino acids. V was clipped by 1 base and J by 4 bases, with 12 bases between them. The germline CDR1 and CDR2 sequences are SEHNR and FQNEAQ (reference sequence). The CDR3 spells CASSLGGGRADTQYF. The CDR3 DNA reads TGTGCCAGCAGCTTAGGTGGCGGCCGGGCAGATACGCAGTATTTT.

The chain couples TRBV7-2 to TRBJ1-1; 9 bases line up with TRBD1. Unmatched junction bases numbered 10, after V lost 5 bases and J lost 3 bases. The CDR3 contains 16 residues. CDR1 SGHTA and CDR2 FQGNSA come from the germline V gene. In DNA, the CDR3 is TGTGCCAGCAGCCCGAATTGGGACAGGGCCCACACTGAAGCTTTCTTT. It is translated as CASSPNWDRAHTEAFF.

The CDR3 sequence: CASRTEINQPQHF. The CDR3 DNA sequence: TGTGCCAGCAGAACAGAGATCAATCAGCCCCAGCATTTT. The chain links TRBV2 to TRBJ1-5; no reliable D call. There are 13 residues in the CDR3. The V gene's germline CDR1 is SNHLY and CDR2 FYNNEI. V lost 6 bases and J 3 bases, leaving 9 bases between the germline ends.

The rearrangement links TRBV5-1 to TRBJ2-7, with TRBD1 matching over 7 bases. Germline CDR1 SGHRS, CDR2 YFSETQ. The CDR3 consists of 15 residues. The ends lost 0 bases at V and 5 bases at J; junction bases unmatched: 8. The CDR3 region has the DNA TGCGCCAGCAGCTTGGAGTCAAGGACAGGTGACGAGCAGTACTTC. As protein: CASSLESRTGDEQYF.

The chain joins TRBV5-1 to TRBJ2-7; 7 positions match TRBD1. Germline lookup yields CDR1 SGHRS and CDR2 YFSETQ. The J segment lost 4 bases and the V segment lost 1 base, leaving 2 bases of the junction unmatched. The CDR3 spans 13 residues. The CDR3 here is CASSLTGAYEQYF. CDR3 coding DNA: TGCGCCAGCAGCTTGACAGGGGCGTACGAGCAGTACTTC.

The chain uses TRBV28 and TRBJ1-2, with D possibly TRBD1 on 5 matching bases. The V and J ends lost 5 bases and 6 bases respectively, with 16 bases between them. CDR3 length equals 14 residues. From germline, CDR1 is MDHEN and CDR2 SYDVKM. CDR3 in amino acids: CASSLAGGSHGYTF. The CDR3 DNA reads TGTGCCAGCAGTCTCGCGGGGGGAAGCCATGGCTACACCTTC.

The genes are TRBV28 and TRBJ1-5; D possibly corresponds to TRBD1 (5 bases). CDR3 size: 14 residues. Germline V gives CDR1 MDHEN, CDR2 SYDVKM. Trimming removed 7 bases at V and 2 bases at J, with 12 bases between. This chain's CDR3 is CASTNGGGNQPQHF. The CDR3 DNA follows: TGTGCCAGCACCAATGGGGGGGGCAATCAGCCCCAGCATTTT.